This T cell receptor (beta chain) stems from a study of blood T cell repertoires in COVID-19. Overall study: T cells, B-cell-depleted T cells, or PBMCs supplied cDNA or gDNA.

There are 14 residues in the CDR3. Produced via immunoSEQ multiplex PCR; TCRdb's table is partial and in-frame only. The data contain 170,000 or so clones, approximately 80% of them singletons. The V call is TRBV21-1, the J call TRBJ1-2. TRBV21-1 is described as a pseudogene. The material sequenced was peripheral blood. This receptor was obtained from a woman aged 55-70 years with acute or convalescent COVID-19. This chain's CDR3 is CASSRGGAEYGYTF. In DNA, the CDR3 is TGTGCCAGCAGTAGGGGGGGGGCGGAGTATGGCTACACCTTC.